This T cell receptor (beta chain) was recorded in a study of post-analysis software for immune sequencing data. Study context: Recorded disease courses covered relapsing-remitting, secondary progressive and progressive-relapsing multiple sclerosis. Some patients had no subtype annotation.

In this sample, this clonotype turned up many times. Its antigen is not known. Overall study findings and caveats: Controls showed lower frequencies than patients for 5 or 6 TRBV segments, and TRBV5-6, TRBV5-1 and TRBV20-1 were among these. The study found significantly lower normalized Chao1 diversity in multiple sclerosis patients than in controls.

Unique-molecular-identifier-tagged TCR beta cDNA libraries were used. Each sample of about 0.95 to 11 million input T cells yielded about 500,000 cDNA molecules, so each molecule approximated one T cell. TCRdb re-analysed the PCR reads in MiXCR, keeping a single row per CDR3 protein. The sample contains 250,000 to 300,000 distinct CDR3 sequences, just over 35% of which appear only once. The ends were cut back, 4 bases at V and 4 bases at J, with 14 bases in the middle. The length of the CDR3 is 14 residues. The germline V gene encodes CDR1 MGHRA and CDR2 YSYEKL. The TCR originated in a girl aged 10 to 17 with multiple sclerosis. The chain carries TRBV4-1 and TRBJ2-7; D is perhaps TRBD2 (6 bases). The material sequenced was blood. In nucleotides, the CDR3 is TGCGCCAGCAGCCTCCGGACGGGAGATTACGAGCAGTACTTC. Its translation is CASSLRTGDYEQYF.